The sequence of this T cell receptor beta chain was determined in a study of technical replicates of blood from several donors. The repertoire was sequenced with immunoSEQ multiplex PCR; TCRdb's copy has only in-frame clones and lacks some. The table shows around 92,000 clones, with approximately 96% occurring only once. Germline-derived CDR1 and CDR2 are SEHNR and FQNEAQ (reference sequence). The trim removed 5 bases at V and 0 bases at J, leaving 9 bases unmatched. The CDR3 runs to 16 residues. This sequence originates from a human donor in good health. The J gene is TRBJ2-5, the V gene TRBV7-9; 7 bases map to TRBD2. The sequenced sample consisted of T cells isolated from PBMCs. In DNA form, the CDR3 reads TGTGCCAGCAGCCAGGCCCTAGCGGCGTACCAAGAGACCCAGTACTTC. This sequence encodes CASSQALAAYQETQYF.